The T cell receptor beta chain described here comes from a study of cytomegalovirus exposure and HLA in healthy donors. The study ran its PCR with 60 Vbeta and 13 Jbeta primers. TCRdb keeps only in-frame clones here, not all; method: immunoSEQ multiplex PCR. The sample lists roughly 110,000 clones; about 76% were seen once. The CDR3 covers 15 residues. V was clipped by 2 bases and J by 3 bases; unmatched bases: 4. In germline, CDR1 is SGHRS, CDR2 YFSETQ. This sequence joins TRBV5-1 and TRBJ2-5; the match to TRBD2 covers 10 bases. The receptor's source is a woman aged 45-60 years in good health and CMV-seropositive. The sequenced sample consisted of PBMCs. Here the CDR3 DNA reads TGCGCCAGCAGCTTATTAGCGGGGGGTAAAGAGACCCAGTACTTC. It specifies CASSLLAGGKETQYF.